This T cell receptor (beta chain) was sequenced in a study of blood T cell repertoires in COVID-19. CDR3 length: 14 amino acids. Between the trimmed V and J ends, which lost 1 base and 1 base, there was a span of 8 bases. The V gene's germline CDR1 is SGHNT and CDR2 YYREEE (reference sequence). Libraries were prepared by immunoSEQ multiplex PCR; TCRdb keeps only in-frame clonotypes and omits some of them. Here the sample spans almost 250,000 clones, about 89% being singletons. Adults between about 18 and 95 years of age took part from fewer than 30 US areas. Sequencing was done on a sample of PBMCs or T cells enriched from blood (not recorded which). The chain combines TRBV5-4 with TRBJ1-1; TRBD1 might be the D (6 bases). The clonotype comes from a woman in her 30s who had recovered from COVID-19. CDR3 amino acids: CASSLQGGNTEAFF. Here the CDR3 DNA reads TGTGCCAGCAGCTTGCAAGGGGGGAACACTGAAGCTTTCTTT.